The rows below give T cell receptor beta chains drawn from one sample of a study of T-cell reconstitution after alpha-beta-depleted transplantation in children. TCRdb passed the PCR reads through MiXCR, listing each CDR3 protein once. This sample yields under 300,000 distinct CDR3 sequences, of which around 10% are seen a single time; 23% belongs to the top ten. The source material was peripheral blood, sampled 180 days after TCRalphabeta/CD19-depleted stem cell transplant. All receptors come from a male patient aged 2 to 10 who had a stem cell transplant for chronic granulomatous disease, so the T cells may come from the graft donor. Each CDR3 is given with its conserved first and last residue. The D gene is left open where the match is weak. Size is omitted from some rows. Given values are once, few, many or a class for expanded clones.

V gene	clone size	D gene	J gene	CDR3 DNA	CDR3 protein
TRBV14	few	TRBD2	TRBJ2-2	TGTGCCAGCAGCCAAGATTTCCTAGCGGGAGGGTCAACAAACACCGGGGAGCTGTTTTTT	CASSQDFLAGGSTNTGELFF
TRBV5-1	many	TRBD1	TRBJ2-7	TGCGCCAGCAGCTCCATCGGGACAGGGGTCTACGAGCAGTACTTC	CASSSIGTGVYEQYF
TRBV7-2	many	TRBD1	TRBJ2-3	TGTGCCAGCAGATACCCGGGACAGGGGATAGATACGCAGTATTTT	CASRYPGQGIDTQYF
TRBV5-1	.	TRBD2	TRBJ2-3	TGCGCCAGCAGCTGGGCTAGCGGAGGCACAGATACGCAGTATTTT	CASSWASGGTDTQYF
TRBV20-1	.	TRBD2	TRBJ2-3	TGCAGTGCTGGGCTAGCGGGACACACAGATACGCAGTATTTT	CSAGLAGHTDTQYF
TRBV19	many	.	TRBJ1-5	TGTGCCAGTATTGGGTCCGATAGCAATCAGCCCCAGCATTTT	CASIGSDSNQPQHF
TRBV6-2/TRBV6-3	many	.	TRBJ2-5	TGTGCCAGCAGTTACGGCGACGGAAGATCGATGAAGACCCAGTACTTC	CASSYGDGRSMKTQYF
TRBV12-3/TRBV12-4	.	.	TRBJ2-3	TGTGCCAGCAGTTCAAAAGGTGGAAAAGGCACAGATACGCAGTATTTT	CASSSKGGKGTDTQYF
TRBV7-9	many	.	TRBJ2-5	TGTGCCAGCAGAAGGCTAGTCAAAGAGACCCAGTACTTC	CASRRLVKETQYF
TRBV3-1	many	.	TRBJ2-1	TGTGCCAGCAGCCTCGGGGTAGATGTTCCGTCTGAGCAGTTCTTC	CASSLGVDVPSEQFF
TRBV7-2	few	TRBD2	TRBJ2-5	TGTGCCAGCAGCTCCCCCCCGGGGGGAGAGACCCAGTACTTC	CASSSPPGGETQYF
TRBV5-6	many	TRBD2	TRBJ2-5	TGTGCCAGCAGCCTTCGGACTAGCTGGCGGGAGACCCAGTACTTC	CASSLRTSWRETQYF
TRBV12-3/TRBV12-4	many	.	TRBJ2-2	TGTGCCAGCAGTCAGAGACTAGTTTTTGGCGGGGAGCTGTTTTTT	CASSQRLVFGGELFF
TRBV7-8	many	.	TRBJ2-7	TGTGCCAGCAGGGAAAGGGGGACCCGCTCCTACGAGCAGTACTTC	CASRERGTRSYEQYF
TRBV5-5	many	TRBD1	TRBJ1-2	TGTGCCAGCAGCTACAGTCTCGGGACAGGGGAGGGCTACACCTTC	CASSYSLGTGEGYTF
TRBV12-3/TRBV12-4	many	TRBD2	TRBJ2-7	TGTGCCAGCAGTTTACTAGCGGGAGTGGTCTACGAGCAGTACTTC	CASSLLAGVVYEQYF
TRBV7-3	many	TRBD2	TRBJ2-6	TGTGCCAGCAGCTCTCCCGCGTCTAGCGGGGGCTTACGCTCTGGGGCCAACGTCCTGACTTTC	CASSSPASSGGLRSGANVLTF
TRBV4-3	few	TRBD2	TRBJ2-5	TGCGCCAGCAGCCAAGATCGGGCGGGAGGGGGGCAAGAGACCCAGTACTTC	CASSQDRAGGGQETQYF
TRBV5-1	many	.	TRBJ2-3	TGCGCCAGCAGCTTGGGGCGGGCACTCACAGATACGCAGTATTTT	CASSLGRALTDTQYF
TRBV7-9	many	.	TRBJ2-3	TGTGCCAGCAGCTTAGAAGGACGGCCAGATACGCAGTATTTT	CASSLEGRPDTQYF
TRBV5-1	.	.	TRBJ2-5	TGCGTTAGCAGCTTGGCAGAGACCCAGTACTTC	CVSSLAETQYF
TRBV29-1	many	.	TRBJ2-5	TGCAGCGTTGTCGTGGGTTTAGAGACCCAGTACTTC	CSVVVGLETQYF
TRBV12-3/TRBV12-4	many	TRBD1	TRBJ2-1	TGTGCCAGCAGCCGCCGGGACAGGGGATTCAATGAGCAGTTCTTC	CASSRRDRGFNEQFF
TRBV20-1	many	TRBD2	TRBJ2-7	TGCAGTGCTAGATCCGAGCGGGGGCTCTACGAGCAGTACTTC	CSARSERGLYEQYF
TRBV20-1	many	TRBD2	TRBJ2-3	TGCAGTGCCCTCCGGACTAGCGGCACAGATACGCAGTATTTT	CSALRTSGTDTQYF
TRBV28	few	TRBD2	TRBJ2-1	TGTGCCAGCAGTTTAGCGGGAGGAATCAATGAGCAGTTCTTC	CASSLAGGINEQFF
TRBV7-7	many	.	TRBJ2-1	TGTGCTAGCACCGTAAACAGGGCCTCCTACAATGAGCAGTTCTTC	CASTVNRASYNEQFF
TRBV12-3/TRBV12-4	.	.	TRBJ2-5	TGTGCCAGCAGTCGCCGAAGGGAAGGGGAGACCCAGTACTTC	CASSRRREGETQYF
TRBV4-3	many	.	TRBJ2-1	TGCGCCAGCAGCCAAGACCTCACCCTGGGCAATGAGCAGTTCTTC	CASSQDLTLGNEQFF
TRBV4-3	many	.	TRBJ2-7	TGCGCCAGCAGCCAAGACTCAGCAAGCTACGAGCAGTACTTC	CASSQDSASYEQYF
TRBV19	.	.	TRBJ1-5	TGTGCCAGTACCCGGACGGGGAGCGATCAGCCCCAGCATTTT	CASTRTGSDQPQHF
TRBV7-3	many	.	TRBJ2-5	TGTGCCAGCAGCTTACTCCCCCGAGAGACCCAGTACTTC	CASSLLPRETQYF
TRBV2	.	.	TRBJ1-5	TGTGCCAGCAGTCCAGACGGCCTAAAAGGTCAGCCCCAGCATTTT	CASSPDGLKGQPQHF
TRBV18	.	.	TRBJ2-7	TGTGCCAGCTCACCACCGGACCGGGAGTACGAGCAGTACTTC	CASSPPDREYEQYF
TRBV5-4	.	.	TRBJ2-7	TGTGCCACCGGGAATAGGCGAGGGCCCTACGAGCAGTACTTC	CATGNRRGPYEQYF
TRBV20-1	many	.	TRBJ1-2	TGCAGTGCTAGCACAGAACACTATGGCTACACCTTC	CSASTEHYGYTF
TRBV11-2	many	TRBD1	TRBJ2-3	TGTGCCAGCAGCTTGGACAGGGCAAATGCGCAGTATTTT	CASSLDRANAQYF
TRBV20-1	many	TRBD1	TRBJ1-3	TGCAGTGCCCTGGACAGGGGGGTTGAAAACACCATATATTTT	CSALDRGVENTIYF
TRBV9	many	.	TRBJ1-6	TGTGCCAGCAGCGTAGTCGGCAGCTATAATTCACCCCTCCACTTT	CASSVVGSYNSPLHF
TRBV20-1	many	.	TRBJ2-7	TGCAGTGCTAGAAAGGGACCCTACGAGCAGTACTTC	CSARKGPYEQYF
TRBV4-1	many	.	TRBJ1-4	TGCGCCAGCAGCCATCCGGGACGGGGGAGTGAAAAACTGTTTTTT	CASSHPGRGSEKLFF
TRBV25-1	many	.	TRBJ2-5	TGTGCCAGCAGTGAACCCGGGACTTTGGAGACCCAGTACTTC	CASSEPGTLETQYF